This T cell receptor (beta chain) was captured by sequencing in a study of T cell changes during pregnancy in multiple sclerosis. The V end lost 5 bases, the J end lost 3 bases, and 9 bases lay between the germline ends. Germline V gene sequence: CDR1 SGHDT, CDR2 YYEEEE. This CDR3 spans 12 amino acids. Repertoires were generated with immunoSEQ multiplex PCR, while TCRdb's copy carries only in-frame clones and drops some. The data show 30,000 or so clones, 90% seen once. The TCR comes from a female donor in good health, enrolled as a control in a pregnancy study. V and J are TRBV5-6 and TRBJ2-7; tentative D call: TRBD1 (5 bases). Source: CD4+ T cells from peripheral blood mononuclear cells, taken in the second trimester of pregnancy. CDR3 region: CASSFQGYEQYF. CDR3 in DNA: TGTGCCAGCAGTTTCCAGGGCTACGAGCAGTACTTC.